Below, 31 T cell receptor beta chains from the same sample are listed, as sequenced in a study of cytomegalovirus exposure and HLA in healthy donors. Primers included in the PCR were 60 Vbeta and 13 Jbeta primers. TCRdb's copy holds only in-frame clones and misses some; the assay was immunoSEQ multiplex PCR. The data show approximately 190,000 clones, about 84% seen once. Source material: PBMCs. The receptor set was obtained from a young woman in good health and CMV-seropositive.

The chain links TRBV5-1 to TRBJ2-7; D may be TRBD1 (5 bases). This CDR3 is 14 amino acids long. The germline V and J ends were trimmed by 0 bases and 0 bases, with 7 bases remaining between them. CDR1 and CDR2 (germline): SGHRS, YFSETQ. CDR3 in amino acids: CASSLAQGSYEQYF. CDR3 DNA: TGCGCCAGCAGCTTGGCCCAGGGCTCCTACGAGCAGTACTTC.

CDR3 in amino acids: CASSIDRTTEAFF. The CDR3 DNA sequence: TGTGCCAGCAGCATAGACAGGACCACTGAAGCTTTCTTT. The genes are TRBV27 and TRBJ1-1; D is possibly TRBD1 (6 bases). The germline CDR1 and CDR2 sequences are MNHEY and SMNVEV (reference sequence). This CDR3 comprises 13 residues. V shed 6 bases and J shed 4 bases, with 12 bases lying between them.

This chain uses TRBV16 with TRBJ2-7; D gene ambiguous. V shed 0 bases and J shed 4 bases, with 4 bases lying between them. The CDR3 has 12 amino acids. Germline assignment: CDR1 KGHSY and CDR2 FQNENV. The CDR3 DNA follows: TGTGCCAGCAGCCAATCCAGATACGAGCAGTACTTC. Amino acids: CASSQSRYEQYF.

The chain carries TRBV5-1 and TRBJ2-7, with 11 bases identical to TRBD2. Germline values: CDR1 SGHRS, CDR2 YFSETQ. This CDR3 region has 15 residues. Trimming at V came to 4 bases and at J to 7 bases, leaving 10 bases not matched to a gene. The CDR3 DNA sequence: TGCGCCAGCAGCCTCCTTAGCGGGGGGGCGAAAGAGCAGTACTTC. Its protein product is CASSLLSGGAKEQYF. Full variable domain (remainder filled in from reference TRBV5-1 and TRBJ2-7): KAGVTQTPRYLIKTRGQQVTLSCSPISGHRSVSWYQQTPGQGLQFLFEYFSETQRNKGNFPGRFSGRQFSNSRSEMNVSTLELGDSALYLCASSLLSGGAKEQYFGPGTRLTVT.

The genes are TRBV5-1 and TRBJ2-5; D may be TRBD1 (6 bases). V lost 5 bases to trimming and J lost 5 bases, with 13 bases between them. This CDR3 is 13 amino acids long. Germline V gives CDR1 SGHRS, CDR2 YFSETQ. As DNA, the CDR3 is TGCGCCAGCAGGCCCGCAGGGGCCGAGACCCAGTACTTC. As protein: CASRPAGAETQYF.

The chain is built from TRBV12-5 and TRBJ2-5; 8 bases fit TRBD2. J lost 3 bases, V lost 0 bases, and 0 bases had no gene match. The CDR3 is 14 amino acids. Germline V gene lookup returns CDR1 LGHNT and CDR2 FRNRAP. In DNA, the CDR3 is TGTGCTAGTGGTTTGGTACTAGCGGAAGAGACCCAGTACTTC. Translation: CASGLVLAEETQYF.

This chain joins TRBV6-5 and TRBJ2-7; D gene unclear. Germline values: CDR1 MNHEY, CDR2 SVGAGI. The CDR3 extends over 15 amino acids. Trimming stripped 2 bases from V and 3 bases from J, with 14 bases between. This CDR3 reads CASSYVPRKDYEQYF. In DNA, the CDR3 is TGTGCCAGCAGTTACGTCCCCAGGAAAGACTACGAGCAGTACTTC.

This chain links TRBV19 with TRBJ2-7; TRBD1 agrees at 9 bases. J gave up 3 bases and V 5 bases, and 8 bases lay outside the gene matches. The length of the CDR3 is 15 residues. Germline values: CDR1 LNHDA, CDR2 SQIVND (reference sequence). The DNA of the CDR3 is TGTGCCAGTAGTCCGGACAGGGGCGAACACTACGAGCAGTACTTC. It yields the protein CASSPDRGEHYEQYF.

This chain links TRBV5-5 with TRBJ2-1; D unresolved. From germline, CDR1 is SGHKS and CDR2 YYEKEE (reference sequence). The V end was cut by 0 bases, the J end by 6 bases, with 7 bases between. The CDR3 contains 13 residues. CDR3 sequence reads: CASSLGPSNEQFF. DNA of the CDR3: TGTGCCAGCAGCTTGGGGCCTAGCAATGAGCAGTTCTTC.

The CDR3 sequence is CAWKASGRETQYF. Here the CDR3 DNA reads TGTGCCTGGAAGGCTAGCGGGCGGGAGACCCAGTACTTC. The V and J genes are TRBV30 and TRBJ2-5; 8 nucleotides line up with TRBD2. This CDR3 has 13 amino acids. The germline gives CDR1 GTSNPN, CDR2 SVGIG (reference sequence). Germline trimming cut 4 bases from V and 5 bases from J; bases unmatched to any gene: 6.

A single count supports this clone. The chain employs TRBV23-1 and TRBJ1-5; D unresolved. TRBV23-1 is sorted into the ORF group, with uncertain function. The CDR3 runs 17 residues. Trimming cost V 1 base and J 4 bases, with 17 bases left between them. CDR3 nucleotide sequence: TGCGCCAGCAGTCAATGGCGGGCCCGGCGGGAAAATCAGCCCCAGCATTTT. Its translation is CASSQWRARRENQPQHF.

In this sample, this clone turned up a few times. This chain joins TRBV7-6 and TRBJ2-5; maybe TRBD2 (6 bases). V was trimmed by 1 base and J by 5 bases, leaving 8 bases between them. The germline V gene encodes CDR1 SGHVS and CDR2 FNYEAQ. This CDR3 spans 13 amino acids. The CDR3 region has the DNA TGTGCCAGCAGCTTAGGTGCGGGGGAGACCCAGTACTTC. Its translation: CASSLGAGETQYF.

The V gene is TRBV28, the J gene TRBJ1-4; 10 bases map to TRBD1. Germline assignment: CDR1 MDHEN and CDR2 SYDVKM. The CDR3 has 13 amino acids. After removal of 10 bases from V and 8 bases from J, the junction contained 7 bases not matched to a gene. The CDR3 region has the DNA TGTGCCATACTAGACAGGGGGCCCGAAAAACTGTTTTTT. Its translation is CAILDRGPEKLFF.

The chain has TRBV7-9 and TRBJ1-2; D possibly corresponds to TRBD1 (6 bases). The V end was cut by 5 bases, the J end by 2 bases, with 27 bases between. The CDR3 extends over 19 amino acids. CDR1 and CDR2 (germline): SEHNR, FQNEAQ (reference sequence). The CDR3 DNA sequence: TGTGCCAGCAGCACAGCCCAGGGGTTCTCTCGGGGATTAAACTATGGCTACACCTTC. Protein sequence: CASSTAQGFSRGLNYGYTF.

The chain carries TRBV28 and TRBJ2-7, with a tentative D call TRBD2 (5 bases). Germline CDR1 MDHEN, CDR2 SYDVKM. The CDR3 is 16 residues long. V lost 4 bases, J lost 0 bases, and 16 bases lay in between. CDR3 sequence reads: CASSSPRRASSYEQYF. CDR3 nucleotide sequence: TGTGCCAGCAGTTCCCCTCGGCGGGCGAGCTCCTACGAGCAGTACTTC.

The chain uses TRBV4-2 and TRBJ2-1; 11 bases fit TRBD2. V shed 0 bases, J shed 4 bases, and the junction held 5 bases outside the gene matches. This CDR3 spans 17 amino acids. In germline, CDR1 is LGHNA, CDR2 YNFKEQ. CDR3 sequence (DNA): TGTGCCAGCAGCCAAGAAAATAGCGGGGGGGCGTACAATGAGCAGTTCTTC. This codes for CASSQENSGGAYNEQFF.

As DNA, the CDR3 is TGTGCCAGCAGTCCCATACTGGGCATAGGGGGCGAGCAGTACTTC. Amino acid sequence: CASSPILGIGGEQYF. The chain carries TRBV6-6 and TRBJ2-7, with D tentatively TRBD1 (6 bases). Between the trimmed V and J ends, which lost 5 bases and 6 bases, there was a span of 20 bases. Germline V gene sequence: CDR1 MNHNY, CDR2 SVGAGI (reference sequence). This CDR3 comprises 15 residues.

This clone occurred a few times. The CDR3 loop reads CASRQDREKEQYF. The CDR3 DNA sequence: TGTGCCAGCAGACAGGACAGGGAGAAAGAGCAGTACTTC. This rearrangement joins TRBV2 to TRBJ2-7, with 8 bases lining up with TRBD1. Germline assignment: CDR1 SNHLY and CDR2 FYNNEI. This CDR3 spans 13 amino acids. J gave up 7 bases and V 6 bases, and 8 bases lay outside the gene matches.

The chain's CDR3 is CASSPTDTEAFF. The CDR3 DNA is TGTGCCAGCAGTCCGACTGACACTGAAGCTTTCTTT. The gene calls are TRBV25-1 and TRBJ1-1; the D is unclear. This CDR3 is 12 amino acids long. The V gene's germline CDR1 is MGHDK and CDR2 SYGVNS. V lost 5 bases and J 3 bases, leaving 7 bases between the germline ends.

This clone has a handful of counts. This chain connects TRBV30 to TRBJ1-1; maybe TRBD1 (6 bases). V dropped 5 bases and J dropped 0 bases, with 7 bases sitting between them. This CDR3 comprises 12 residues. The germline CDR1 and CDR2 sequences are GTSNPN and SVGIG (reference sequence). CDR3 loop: CAWGQMNTEAFF. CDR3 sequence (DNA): TGTGCCTGGGGACAGATGAACACTGAAGCTTTCTTT.

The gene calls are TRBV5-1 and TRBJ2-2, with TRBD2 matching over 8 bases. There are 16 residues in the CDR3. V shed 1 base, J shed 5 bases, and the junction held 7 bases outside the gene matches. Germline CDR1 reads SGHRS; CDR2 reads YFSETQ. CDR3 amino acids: CASSLSAGGGTGELFF. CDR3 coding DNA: TGCGCCAGCAGCTTGTCGGCGGGAGGAGGGACCGGGGAGCTGTTTTTT.

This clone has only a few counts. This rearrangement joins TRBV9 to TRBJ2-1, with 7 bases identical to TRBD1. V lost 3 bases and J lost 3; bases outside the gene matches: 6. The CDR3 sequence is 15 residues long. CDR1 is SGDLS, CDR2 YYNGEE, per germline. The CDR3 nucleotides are TGTGCCAGCAGCGCCGCAGGGGGTGTCTACAATGAGCAGTTCTTC. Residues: CASSAAGGVYNEQFF.

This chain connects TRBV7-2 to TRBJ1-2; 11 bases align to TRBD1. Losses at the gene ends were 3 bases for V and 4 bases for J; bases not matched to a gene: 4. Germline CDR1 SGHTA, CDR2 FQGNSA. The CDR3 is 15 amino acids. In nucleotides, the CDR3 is TGTGCCAGCAGCTTGGGACAGGGGGTCCCCTATGGCTACACCTTC. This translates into CASSLGQGVPYGYTF.

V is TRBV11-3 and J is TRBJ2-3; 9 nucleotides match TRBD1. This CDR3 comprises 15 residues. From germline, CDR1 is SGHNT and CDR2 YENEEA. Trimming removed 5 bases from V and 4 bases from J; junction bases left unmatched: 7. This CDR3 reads CASSVGTGWADTQYF. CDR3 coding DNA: TGTGCCAGCAGCGTAGGGACAGGGTGGGCAGATACGCAGTATTTT.

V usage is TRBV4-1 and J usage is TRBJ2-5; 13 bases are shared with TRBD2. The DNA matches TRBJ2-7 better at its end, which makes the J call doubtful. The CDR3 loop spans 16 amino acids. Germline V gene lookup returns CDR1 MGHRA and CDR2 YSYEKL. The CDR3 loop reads CASSQVMTSGGYEQYF. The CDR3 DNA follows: TGCGCCAGCAGCCAAGTAATGACTAGCGGGGGGTACGAGCAGTACTTC.

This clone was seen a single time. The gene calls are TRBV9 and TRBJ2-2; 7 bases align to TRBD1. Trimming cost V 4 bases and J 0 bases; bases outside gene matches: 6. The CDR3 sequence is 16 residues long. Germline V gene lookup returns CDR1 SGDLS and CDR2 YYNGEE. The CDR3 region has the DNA TGTGCCAGCAGCCCGAGGGACAGCTCGAACACCGGGGAGCTGTTTTTT. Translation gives CASSPRDSSNTGELFF.

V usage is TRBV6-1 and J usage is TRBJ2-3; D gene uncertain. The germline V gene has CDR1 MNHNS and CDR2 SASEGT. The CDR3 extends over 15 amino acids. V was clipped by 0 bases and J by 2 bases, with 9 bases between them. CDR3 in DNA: TGTGCCAGCAGTGAAGCGAATCGAGCCACAGATACGCAGTATTTT. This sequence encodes CASSEANRATDTQYF.

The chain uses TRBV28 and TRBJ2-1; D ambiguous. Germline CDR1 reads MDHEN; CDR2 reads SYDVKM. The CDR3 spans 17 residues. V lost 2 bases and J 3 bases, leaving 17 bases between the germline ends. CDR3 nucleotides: TGTGCCAGCAGTTTACTCACCTCGCTAGTCCACTACAATGAGCAGTTCTTC. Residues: CASSLLTSLVHYNEQFF.

DNA for the CDR3: TGCAGCGTTGGCTCCGGGACTGGAGAAGAGACCCAGTACTTC. It specifies CSVGSGTGEETQYF. The V call is TRBV29-1, the J call TRBJ2-5; D might be TRBD2 (6 bases). CDR1 is SQVTM and CDR2 is ANQGSEA in the germline V gene. V lost 4 bases to trimming and J lost 3 bases, with 15 bases between them. The CDR3 extends over 14 amino acids.

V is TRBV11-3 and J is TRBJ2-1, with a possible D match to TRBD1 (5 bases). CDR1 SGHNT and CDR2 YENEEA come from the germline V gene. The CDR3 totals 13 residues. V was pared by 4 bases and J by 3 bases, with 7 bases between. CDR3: CASSSDSYNEQFF. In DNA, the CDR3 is TGTGCCAGCAGCTCAGACAGCTACAATGAGCAGTTCTTC.

For the CDR3, the DNA is TGTGCCACCAGCAGAGGTACAGATAACTATGGCTACACCTTC. Encoded protein: CATSRGTDNYGYTF. The rearrangement links TRBV15 to TRBJ1-2; D ambiguous. The V and J ends lost 1 base and 1 base respectively, with 7 bases between them. In germline, CDR1 is LNHNV, CDR2 YYDKDF (reference sequence). The CDR3 length is 14 residues.